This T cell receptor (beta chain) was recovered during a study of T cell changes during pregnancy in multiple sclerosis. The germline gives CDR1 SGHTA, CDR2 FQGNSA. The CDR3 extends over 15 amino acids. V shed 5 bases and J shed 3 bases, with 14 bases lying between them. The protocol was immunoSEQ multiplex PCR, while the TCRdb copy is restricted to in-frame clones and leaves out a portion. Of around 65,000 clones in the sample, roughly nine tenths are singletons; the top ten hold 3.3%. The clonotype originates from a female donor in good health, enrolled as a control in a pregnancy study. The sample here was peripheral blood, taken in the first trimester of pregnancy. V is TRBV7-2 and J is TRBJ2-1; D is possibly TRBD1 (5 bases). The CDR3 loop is CASSPSVGRYNEQFF. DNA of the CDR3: TGTGCCAGCAGCCCCAGCGTGGGGCGCTACAATGAGCAGTTCTTC. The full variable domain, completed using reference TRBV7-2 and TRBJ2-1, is GAGVSQSPSNKVTEKGKDVELRCDPISGHTALYWYRQSLGQGLEFLIYFQGNSAPDKSGLPSDRFSAERTGGSVSTLTIQRTQQEDSAVYLCASSPSVGRYNEQFFGPGTRLTVL.